The T cell receptor beta chain under discussion was sequenced for a study of blood T cell repertoires in COVID-19. Study background: T cells, B-cell-depleted T cells, or PBMCs supplied cDNA or gDNA.

Only in-frame clones appear in the TCRdb table, and some are missing; sequencing was by immunoSEQ multiplex PCR. The repertoire has around 15,000 clones, about 80% of them found once; the top ten carry roughly 10%. V shed 6 bases and J shed 4 bases, with 10 bases lying between them. The CDR3 is 13 residues long. Germline assignment: CDR1 MNHEY and CDR2 SMNVEV (reference sequence). The origin of this receptor is a human donor in a cohort sampled during active COVID-19. The V call is TRBV27, the J call TRBJ2-1; D perhaps matches TRBD1 (5 bases). The sequenced sample consisted of peripheral blood. CDR3 sequence reads: CASRPTAYNEQFF. CDR3 coding DNA: TGTGCCAGCAGGCCGACAGCATACAATGAGCAGTTCTTC.